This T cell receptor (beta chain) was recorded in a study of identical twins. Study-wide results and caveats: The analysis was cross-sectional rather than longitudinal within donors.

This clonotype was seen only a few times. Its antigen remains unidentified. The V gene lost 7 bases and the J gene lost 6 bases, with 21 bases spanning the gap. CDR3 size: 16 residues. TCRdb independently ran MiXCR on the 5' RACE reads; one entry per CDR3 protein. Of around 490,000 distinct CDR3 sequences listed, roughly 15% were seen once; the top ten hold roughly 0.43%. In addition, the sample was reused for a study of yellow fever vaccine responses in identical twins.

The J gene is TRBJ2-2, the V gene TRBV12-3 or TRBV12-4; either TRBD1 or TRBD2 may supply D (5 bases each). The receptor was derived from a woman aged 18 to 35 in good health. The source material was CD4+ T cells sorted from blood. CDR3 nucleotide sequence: TGTGCCAGCACCCACCGTGGGGGAGTCGGCGCCGGGGAGCTGTTTTTT. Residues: CASTHRGGVGAGELFF.